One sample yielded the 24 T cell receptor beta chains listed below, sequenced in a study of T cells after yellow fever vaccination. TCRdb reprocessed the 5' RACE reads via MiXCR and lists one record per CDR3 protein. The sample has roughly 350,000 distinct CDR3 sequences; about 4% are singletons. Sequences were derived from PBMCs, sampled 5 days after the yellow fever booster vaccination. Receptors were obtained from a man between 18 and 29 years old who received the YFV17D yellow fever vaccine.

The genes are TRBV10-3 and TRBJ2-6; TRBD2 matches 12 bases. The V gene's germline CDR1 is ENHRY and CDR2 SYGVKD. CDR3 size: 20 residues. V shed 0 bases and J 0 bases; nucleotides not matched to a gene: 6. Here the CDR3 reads CAISESRGLAGDSGANVLTF. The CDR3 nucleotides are TGTGCCATCAGTGAGTCTCGGGGACTAGCGGGCGACTCTGGGGCCAACGTCCTGACTTTC.

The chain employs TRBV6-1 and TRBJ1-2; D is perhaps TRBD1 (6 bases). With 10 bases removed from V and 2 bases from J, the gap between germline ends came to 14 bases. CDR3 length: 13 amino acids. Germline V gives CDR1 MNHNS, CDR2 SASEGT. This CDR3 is CATLRGNNYGYTF. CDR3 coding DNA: TGTGCCACCCTGAGGGGGAACAACTATGGCTACACCTTC.

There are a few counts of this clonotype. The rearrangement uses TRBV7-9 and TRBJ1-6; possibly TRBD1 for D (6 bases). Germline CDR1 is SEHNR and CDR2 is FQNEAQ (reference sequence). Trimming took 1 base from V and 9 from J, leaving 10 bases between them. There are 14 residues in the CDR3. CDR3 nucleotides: TGTGCCAGCAGCTTAGTGGGCAGGGGTTCACCCCTCCACTTT. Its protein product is CASSLVGRGSPLHF.

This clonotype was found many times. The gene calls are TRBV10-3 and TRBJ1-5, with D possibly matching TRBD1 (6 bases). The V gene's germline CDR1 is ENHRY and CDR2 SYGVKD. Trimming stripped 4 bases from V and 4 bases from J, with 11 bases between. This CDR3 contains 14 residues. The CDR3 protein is CAISGRGGNQPQHF. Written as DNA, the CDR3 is TGTGCCATCAGTGGCAGGGGAGGGAATCAGCCCCAGCATTTT.

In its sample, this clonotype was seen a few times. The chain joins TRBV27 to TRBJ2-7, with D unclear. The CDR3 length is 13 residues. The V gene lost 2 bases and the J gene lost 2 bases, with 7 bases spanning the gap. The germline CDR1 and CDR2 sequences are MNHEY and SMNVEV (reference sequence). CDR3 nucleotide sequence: TGTGCCAGCAGTTTACGCAGAACCTACGAGCAGTACTTC. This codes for CASSLRRTYEQYF.

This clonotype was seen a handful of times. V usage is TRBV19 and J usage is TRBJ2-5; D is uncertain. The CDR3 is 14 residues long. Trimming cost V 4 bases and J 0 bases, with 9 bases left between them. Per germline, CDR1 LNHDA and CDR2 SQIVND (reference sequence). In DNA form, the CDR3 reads TGTGCCAGTAGTACCCTTAAGGACCAAGAGACCCAGTACTTC. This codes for CASSTLKDQETQYF.

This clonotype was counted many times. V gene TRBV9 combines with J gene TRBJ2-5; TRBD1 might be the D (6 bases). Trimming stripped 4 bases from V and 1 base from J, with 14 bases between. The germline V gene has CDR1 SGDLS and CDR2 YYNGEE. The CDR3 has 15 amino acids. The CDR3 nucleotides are TGTGCCAGCAGCCTCCGGACAGAAAGCCAAGAGACCCAGTACTTC. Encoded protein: CASSLRTESQETQYF.

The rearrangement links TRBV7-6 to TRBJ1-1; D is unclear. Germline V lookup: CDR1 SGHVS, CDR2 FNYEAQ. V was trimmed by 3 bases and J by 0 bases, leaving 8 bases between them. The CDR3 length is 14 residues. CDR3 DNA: TGTGCCAGCAGCTTCGAGGGTCTGAACACTGAAGCTTTCTTT. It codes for CASSFEGLNTEAFF.

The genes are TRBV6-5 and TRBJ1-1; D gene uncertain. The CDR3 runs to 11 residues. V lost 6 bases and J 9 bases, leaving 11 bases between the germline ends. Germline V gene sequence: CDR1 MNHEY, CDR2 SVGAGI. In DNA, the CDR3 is TGTGCCAGCAGGAACGCGGGGAAAGCTTTCTTT. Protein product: CASRNAGKAFF.

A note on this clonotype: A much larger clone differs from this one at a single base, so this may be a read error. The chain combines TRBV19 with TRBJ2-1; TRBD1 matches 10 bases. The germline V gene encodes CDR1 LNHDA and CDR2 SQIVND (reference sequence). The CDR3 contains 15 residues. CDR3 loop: CACSIGTGAYNEQFF. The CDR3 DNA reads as TGTGCCTGTAGTATAGGGACAGGGGCCTACAATGAGCAGTTCTTC.

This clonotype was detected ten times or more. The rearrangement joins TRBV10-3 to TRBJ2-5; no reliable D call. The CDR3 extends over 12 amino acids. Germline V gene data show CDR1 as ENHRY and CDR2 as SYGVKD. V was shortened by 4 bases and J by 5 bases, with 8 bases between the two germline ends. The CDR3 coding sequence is TGTGCCATCAGTGGGCAGTACGAGACCCAGTACTTC. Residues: CAISGQYETQYF.

CDR3 sequence: CASSLPGPDEKLFF. CDR3 bases: TGTGCCAGCAGCTTACCAGGGCCCGATGAAAAACTGTTTTTT. The chain carries TRBV5-4 and TRBJ1-4; D is perhaps TRBD1 (5 bases). The V end lost 2 bases, the J end lost 6 bases, and 11 bases lay between the germline ends. CDR1 and CDR2 (germline): SGHNT, YYREEE (reference sequence). The CDR3 sequence is 14 residues long.

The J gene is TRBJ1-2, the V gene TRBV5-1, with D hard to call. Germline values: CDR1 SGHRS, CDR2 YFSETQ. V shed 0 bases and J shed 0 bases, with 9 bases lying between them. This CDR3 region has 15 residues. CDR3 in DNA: TGCGCCAGCAGCTTGGGCAGTGTAGCTAACTATGGCTACACCTTC. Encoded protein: CASSLGSVANYGYTF.

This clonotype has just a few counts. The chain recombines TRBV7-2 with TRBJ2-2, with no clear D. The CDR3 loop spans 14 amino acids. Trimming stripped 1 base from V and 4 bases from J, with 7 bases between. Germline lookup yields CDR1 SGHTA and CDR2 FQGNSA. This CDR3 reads CASSLGWSTGELFF. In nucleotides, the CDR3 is TGTGCCAGCAGCTTAGGTTGGAGCACCGGGGAGCTGTTTTTT.

CDR3 residues: CASRAGGTNEQFF. Here the CDR3 DNA reads TGTGCCAGCAGAGCGGGGGGTACAAATGAGCAGTTCTTC. The chain uses TRBV9 and TRBJ2-1; 9 nucleotides match TRBD2. V was clipped by 5 bases and J by 7 bases; unmatched bases: 4. The length of the CDR3 is 13 residues. Germline CDR1 and CDR2: SGDLS and YYNGEE.

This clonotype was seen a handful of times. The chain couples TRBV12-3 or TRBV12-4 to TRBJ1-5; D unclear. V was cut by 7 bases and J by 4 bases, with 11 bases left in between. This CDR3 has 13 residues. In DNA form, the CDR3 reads TGTGCCAGCACCCCGGGCCAGAATCAGCCCCAGCATTTT. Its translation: CASTPGQNQPQHF.

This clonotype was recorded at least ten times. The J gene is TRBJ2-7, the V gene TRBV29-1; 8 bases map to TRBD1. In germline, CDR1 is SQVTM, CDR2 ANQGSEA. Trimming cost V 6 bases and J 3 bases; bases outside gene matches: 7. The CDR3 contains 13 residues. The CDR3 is CSVAGQGNYEQYF. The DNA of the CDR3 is TGCAGCGTGGCTGGACAGGGAAACTACGAGCAGTACTTC.

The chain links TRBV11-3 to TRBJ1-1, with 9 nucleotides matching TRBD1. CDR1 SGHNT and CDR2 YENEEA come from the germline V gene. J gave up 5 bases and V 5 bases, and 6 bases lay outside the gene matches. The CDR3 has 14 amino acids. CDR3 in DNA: TGTGCCAGCAGCGAAAACAGGGGGCGAACTGAAGCTTTCTTT. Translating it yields CASSENRGRTEAFF.

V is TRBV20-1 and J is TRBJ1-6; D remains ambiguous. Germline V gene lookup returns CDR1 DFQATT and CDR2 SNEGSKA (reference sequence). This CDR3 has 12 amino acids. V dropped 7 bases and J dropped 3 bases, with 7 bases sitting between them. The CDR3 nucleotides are TGCAGTGTTAGGGTCTATAATTCACCCCTCCACTTT. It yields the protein CSVRVYNSPLHF.

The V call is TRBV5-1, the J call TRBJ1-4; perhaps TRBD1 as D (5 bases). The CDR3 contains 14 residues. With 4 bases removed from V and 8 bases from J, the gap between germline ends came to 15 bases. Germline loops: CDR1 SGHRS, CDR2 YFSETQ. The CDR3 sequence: CASSGGTANEKLFF. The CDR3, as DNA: TGCGCCAGCAGCGGCGGGACGGCGAACGAAAAACTGTTTTTT.

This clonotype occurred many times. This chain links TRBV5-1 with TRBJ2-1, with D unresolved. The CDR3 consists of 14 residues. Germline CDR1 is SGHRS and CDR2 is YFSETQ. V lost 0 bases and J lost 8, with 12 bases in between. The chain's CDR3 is CASSLDPSGDEQFF. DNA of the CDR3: TGCGCCAGCAGCTTGGACCCCTCGGGTGATGAGCAGTTCTTC.

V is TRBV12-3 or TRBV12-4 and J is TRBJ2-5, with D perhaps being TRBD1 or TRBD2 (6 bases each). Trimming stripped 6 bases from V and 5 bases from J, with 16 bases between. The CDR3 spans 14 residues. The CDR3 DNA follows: TGTGCCAGCAGGGACGGGGGCCTCGCGGAGACCCAGTACTTC. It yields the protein CASRDGGLAETQYF.

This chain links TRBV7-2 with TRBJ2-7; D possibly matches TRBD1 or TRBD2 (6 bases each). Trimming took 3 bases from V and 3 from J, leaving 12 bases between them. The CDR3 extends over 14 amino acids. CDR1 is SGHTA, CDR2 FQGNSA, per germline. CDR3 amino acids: CASSLRGEFYEQYF. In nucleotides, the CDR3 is TGTGCCAGCAGCTTGAGGGGGGAGTTCTACGAGCAGTACTTC. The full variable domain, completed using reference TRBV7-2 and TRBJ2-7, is GAGVSQSPSNKVTEKGKDVELRCDPISGHTALYWYRQSLGQGLEFLIYFQGNSAPDKSGLPSDRFSAERTGGSVSTLTIQRTQQEDSAVYLCASSLRGEFYEQYFGPGTRLTVT.

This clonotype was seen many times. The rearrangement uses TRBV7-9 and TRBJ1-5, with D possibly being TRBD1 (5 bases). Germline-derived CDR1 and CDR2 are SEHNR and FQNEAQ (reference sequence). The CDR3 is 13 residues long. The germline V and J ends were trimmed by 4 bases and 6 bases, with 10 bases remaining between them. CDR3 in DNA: TGTGCCAGCAGCTCCACCGGGGGTCAGCCCCAGCATTTT. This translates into CASSSTGGQPQHF.